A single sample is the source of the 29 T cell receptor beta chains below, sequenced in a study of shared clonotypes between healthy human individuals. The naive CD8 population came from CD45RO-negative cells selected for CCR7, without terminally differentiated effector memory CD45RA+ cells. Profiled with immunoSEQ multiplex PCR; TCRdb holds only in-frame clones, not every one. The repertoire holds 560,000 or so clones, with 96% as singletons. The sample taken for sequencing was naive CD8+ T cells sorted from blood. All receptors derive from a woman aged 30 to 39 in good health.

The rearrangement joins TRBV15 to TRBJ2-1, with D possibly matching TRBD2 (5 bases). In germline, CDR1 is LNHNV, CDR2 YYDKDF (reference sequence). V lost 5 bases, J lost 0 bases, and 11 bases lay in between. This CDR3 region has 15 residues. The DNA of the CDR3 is TGTGCCACCAGCCCGGGTGGGAGCTCCTACAATGAGCAGTTCTTC. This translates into CATSPGGSSYNEQFF.

The CDR3 DNA follows: TGTGCCAGCAGCATTGGGGGCAGTCGCTACGAGCAGTACTTC. It yields the protein CASSIGGSRYEQYF. This rearrangement joins TRBV27 to TRBJ2-7, with D maybe TRBD1 (6 bases). V lost 6 bases and J 3 bases, leaving 15 bases between the germline ends. The CDR3 sequence is 14 residues long. Germline V lookup: CDR1 MNHEY, CDR2 SMNVEV (reference sequence).

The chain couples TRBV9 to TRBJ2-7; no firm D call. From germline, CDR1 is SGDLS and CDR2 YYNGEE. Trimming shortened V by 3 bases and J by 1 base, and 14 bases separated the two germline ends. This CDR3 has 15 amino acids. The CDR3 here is CASSETSDPSYEQYF. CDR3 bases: TGTGCCAGCAGCGAGACGTCAGATCCATCCTACGAGCAGTACTTC.

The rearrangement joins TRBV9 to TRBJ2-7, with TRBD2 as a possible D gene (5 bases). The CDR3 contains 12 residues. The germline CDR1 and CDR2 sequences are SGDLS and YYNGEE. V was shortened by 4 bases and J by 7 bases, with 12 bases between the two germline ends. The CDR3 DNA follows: TGTGCCAGCAGCCCTAACGGCGGGGAGCAGTACTTC. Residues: CASSPNGGEQYF.

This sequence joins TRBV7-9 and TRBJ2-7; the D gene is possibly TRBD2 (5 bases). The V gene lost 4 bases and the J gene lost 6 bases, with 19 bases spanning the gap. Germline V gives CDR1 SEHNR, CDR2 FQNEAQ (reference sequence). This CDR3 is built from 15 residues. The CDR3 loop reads CASSSNHGDEGEQYF. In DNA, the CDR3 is TGTGCCAGCAGCTCTAATCACGGCGATGAGGGCGAGCAGTACTTC.

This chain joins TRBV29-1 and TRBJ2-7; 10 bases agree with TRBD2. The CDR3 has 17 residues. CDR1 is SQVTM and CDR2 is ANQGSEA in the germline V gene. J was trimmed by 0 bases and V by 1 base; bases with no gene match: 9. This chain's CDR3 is CSVEVLLAGPSSYEQYF. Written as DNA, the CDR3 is TGCAGCGTTGAAGTACTACTAGCGGGACCCAGCTCCTACGAGCAGTACTTC.

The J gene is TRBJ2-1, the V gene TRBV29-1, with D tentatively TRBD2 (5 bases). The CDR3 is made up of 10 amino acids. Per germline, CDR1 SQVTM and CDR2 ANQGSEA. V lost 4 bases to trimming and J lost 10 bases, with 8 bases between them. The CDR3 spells CSVGASEQFF. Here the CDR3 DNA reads TGCAGCGTTGGGGCTAGCGAGCAGTTCTTC.

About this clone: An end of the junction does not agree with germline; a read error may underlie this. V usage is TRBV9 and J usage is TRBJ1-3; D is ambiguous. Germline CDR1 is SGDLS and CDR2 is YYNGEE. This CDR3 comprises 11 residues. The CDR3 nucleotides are TGTGCCAGCAGCCGTGGAGACACCATATATTTT. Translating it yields CASSRGDTIYF.

CDR3 DNA sequence: TGCGCCAGCAGCCTGGGGACTAGCGTTTGGGCAGATACGCAGTATTTT. It is translated as CASSLGTSVWADTQYF. The genes are TRBV5-1 and TRBJ2-3, with 10 bases aligning to TRBD2. Germline loops: CDR1 SGHRS, CDR2 YFSETQ. The CDR3 loop spans 16 amino acids. Trimming removed 4 bases from V and 4 bases from J; junction bases left unmatched: 9.

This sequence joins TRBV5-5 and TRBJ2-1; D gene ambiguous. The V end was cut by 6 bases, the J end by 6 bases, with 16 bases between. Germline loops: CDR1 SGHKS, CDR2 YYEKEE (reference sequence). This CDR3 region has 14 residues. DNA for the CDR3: TGTGCCAGCACCCCCGTTGTGGAGTTCAATGAGCAGTTCTTC. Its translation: CASTPVVEFNEQFF.

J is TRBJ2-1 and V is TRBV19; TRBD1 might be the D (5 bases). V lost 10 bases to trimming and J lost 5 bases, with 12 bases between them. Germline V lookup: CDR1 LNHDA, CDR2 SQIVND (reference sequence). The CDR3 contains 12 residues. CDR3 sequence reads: CATRTPHNEQFF. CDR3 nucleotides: TGTGCCACCCGGACACCCCACAATGAGCAGTTCTTC.

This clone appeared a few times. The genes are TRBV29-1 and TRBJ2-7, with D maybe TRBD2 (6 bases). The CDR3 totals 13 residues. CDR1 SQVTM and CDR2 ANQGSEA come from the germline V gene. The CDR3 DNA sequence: TGCAGTGGAGGGTCGGGGGTAGGTCGAGAGCAGTACTTC. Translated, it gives CSGGSGVGREQYF.

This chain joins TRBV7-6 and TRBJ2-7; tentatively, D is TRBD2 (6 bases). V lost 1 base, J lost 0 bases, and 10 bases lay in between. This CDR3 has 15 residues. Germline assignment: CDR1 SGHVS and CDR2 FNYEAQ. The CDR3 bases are TGTGCCAGCAGCTTAGAGGTAGCGGCCTCCTACGAGCAGTACTTC. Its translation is CASSLEVAASYEQYF.

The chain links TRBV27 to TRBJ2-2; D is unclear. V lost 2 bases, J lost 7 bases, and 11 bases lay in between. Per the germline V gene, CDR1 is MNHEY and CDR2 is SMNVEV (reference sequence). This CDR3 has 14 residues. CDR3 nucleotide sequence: TGTGCCAGCAGTTTACGGCTATTCTACGGGGAGCTGTTTTTT. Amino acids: CASSLRLFYGELFF.

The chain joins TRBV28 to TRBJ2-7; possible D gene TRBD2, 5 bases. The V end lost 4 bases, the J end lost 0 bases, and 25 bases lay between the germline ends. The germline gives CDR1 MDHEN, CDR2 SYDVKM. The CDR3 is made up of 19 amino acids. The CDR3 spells CASSSPTLRSSSSSYEQYF. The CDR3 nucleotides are TGTGCCAGCAGTTCCCCGACCCTTCGGTCTAGCTCTAGCTCCTACGAGCAGTACTTC.

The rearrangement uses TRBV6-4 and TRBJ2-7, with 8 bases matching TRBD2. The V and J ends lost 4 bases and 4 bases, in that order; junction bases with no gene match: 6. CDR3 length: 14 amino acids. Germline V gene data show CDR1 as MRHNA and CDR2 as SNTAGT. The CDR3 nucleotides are TGTGCCAGCAGTGGCCCCGGGACTAGGTACGAGCAGTACTTC. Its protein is CASSGPGTRYEQYF.

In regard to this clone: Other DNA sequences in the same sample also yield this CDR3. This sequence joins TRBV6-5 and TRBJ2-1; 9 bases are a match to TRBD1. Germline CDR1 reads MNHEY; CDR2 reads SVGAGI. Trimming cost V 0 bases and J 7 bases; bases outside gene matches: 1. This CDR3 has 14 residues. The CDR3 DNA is TGTGCCAGCAGTTACTCCGGGACAGGGAATGAGCAGTTCTTC. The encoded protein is CASSYSGTGNEQFF.

The CDR3 spells CASSWLTGMNTEAFF. CDR3 coding DNA: TGTGCCAGCAGCTGGCTGACAGGGATGAACACTGAAGCTTTCTTT. The genes are TRBV7-2 and TRBJ1-1; TRBD1 aligns across 7 bases. The germline V gene has CDR1 SGHTA and CDR2 FQGNSA. V gave up 4 bases and J gave up 0 bases; unmatched junction bases: 5. This CDR3 has 15 amino acids.

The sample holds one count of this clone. CDR3 region: CASSGDQRLYNEQFF. In DNA, the CDR3 is TGTGCCAGCAGTGGGGATCAGCGGCTATACAATGAGCAGTTCTTC. The chain joins TRBV25-1 to TRBJ2-1, with D maybe TRBD2 (5 bases). V lost 4 bases and J 4 bases, leaving 14 bases between the germline ends. Germline V gene sequence: CDR1 MGHDK, CDR2 SYGVNS. The CDR3 is 15 residues long.

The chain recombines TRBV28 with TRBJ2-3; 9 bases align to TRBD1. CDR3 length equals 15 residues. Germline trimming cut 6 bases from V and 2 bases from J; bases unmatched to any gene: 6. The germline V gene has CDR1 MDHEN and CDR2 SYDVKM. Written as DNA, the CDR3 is TGTGCCAGCAGCGAAACAGGGGGCATCACAGATACGCAGTATTTT. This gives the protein CASSETGGITDTQYF.

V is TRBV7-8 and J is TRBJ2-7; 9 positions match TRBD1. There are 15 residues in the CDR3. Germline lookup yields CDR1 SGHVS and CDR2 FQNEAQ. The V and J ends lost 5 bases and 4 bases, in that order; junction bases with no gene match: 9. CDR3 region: CASSPGTGKRYEQYF. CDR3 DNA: TGTGCCAGCAGCCCGGGGACAGGGAAGAGGTACGAGCAGTACTTC.

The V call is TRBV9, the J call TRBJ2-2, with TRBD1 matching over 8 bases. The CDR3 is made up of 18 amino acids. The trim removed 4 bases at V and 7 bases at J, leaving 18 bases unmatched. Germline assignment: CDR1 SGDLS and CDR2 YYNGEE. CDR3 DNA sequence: TGTGCCAGCAGCTCCTCCTCGGCCCCCAGGGGGCAAGTCGGGGAGCTGTTTTTT. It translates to CASSSSSAPRGQVGELFF. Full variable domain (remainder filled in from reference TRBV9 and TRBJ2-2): DSGVTQTPKHLITATGQRVTLRCSPRSGDLSVYWYQQSLDQGLQFLIQYYNGEERAKGNILERFSAQQFPDLHSELNLSSLELGDSALYFCASSSSSAPRGQVGELFFGEGSRLTVL.

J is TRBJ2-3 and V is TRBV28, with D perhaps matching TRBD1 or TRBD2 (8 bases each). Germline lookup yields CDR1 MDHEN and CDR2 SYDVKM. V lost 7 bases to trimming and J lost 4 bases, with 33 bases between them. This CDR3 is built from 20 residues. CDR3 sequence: CASTGDRLTSGGGGPDTQYF. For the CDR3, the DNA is TGTGCCAGCACTGGGGACAGGTTAACTAGCGGAGGTGGTGGGCCAGATACGCAGTATTTT.

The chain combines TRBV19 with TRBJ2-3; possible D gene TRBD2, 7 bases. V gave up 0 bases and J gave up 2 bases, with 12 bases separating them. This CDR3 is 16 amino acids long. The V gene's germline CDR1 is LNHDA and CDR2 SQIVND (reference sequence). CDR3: CASSIDPGGYTDTQYF. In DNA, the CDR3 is TGTGCCAGTAGTATAGATCCGGGGGGCTACACAGATACGCAGTATTTT.

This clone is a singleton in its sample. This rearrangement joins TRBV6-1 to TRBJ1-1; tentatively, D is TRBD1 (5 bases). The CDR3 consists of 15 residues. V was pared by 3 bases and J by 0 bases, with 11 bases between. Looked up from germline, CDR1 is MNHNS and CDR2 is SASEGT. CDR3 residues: CASSDGGPMNTEAFF. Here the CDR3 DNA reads TGTGCCAGCAGTGATGGGGGACCCATGAACACTGAAGCTTTCTTT.

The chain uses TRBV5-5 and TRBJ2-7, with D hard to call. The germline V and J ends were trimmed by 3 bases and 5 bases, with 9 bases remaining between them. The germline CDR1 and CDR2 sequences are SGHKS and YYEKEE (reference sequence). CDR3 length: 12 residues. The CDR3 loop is CASSSQFHEQYF. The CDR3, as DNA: TGTGCCAGCAGCTCTCAATTTCACGAGCAGTACTTC.

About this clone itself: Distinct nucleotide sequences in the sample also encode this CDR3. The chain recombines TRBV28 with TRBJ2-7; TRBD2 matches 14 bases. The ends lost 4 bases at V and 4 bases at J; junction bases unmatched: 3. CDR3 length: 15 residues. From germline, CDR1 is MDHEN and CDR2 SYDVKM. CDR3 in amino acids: CASSSRTSGRYEQYF. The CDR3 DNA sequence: TGTGCCAGCAGTTCGAGGACTAGCGGGAGGTACGAGCAGTACTTC.

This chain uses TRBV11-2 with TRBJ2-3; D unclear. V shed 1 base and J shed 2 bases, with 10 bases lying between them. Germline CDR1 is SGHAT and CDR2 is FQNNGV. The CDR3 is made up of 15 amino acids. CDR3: CASSLGVGYTDTQYF. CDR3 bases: TGTGCCAGCAGCTTAGGCGTCGGGTACACAGATACGCAGTATTTT.

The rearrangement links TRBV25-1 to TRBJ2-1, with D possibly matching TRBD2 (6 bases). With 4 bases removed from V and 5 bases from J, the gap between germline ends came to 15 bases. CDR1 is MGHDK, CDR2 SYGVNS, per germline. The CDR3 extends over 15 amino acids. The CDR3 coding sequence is TGTGCCAGCAGTGGGCCGGGGACTTCCAACAATGAGCAGTTCTTC. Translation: CASSGPGTSNNEQFF.